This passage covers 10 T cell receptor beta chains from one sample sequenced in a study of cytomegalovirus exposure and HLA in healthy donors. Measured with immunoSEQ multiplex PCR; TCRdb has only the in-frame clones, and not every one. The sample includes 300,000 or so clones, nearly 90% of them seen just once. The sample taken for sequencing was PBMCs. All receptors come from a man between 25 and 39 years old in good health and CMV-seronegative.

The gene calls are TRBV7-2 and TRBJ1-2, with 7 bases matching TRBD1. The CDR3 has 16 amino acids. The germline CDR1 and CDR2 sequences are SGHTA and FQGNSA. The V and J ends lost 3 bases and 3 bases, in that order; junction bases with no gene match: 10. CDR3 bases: TGTGCCAGCAGCTTGGCAAAACAGGGGTCGGACTATGGCTACACCTTC. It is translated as CASSLAKQGSDYGYTF.

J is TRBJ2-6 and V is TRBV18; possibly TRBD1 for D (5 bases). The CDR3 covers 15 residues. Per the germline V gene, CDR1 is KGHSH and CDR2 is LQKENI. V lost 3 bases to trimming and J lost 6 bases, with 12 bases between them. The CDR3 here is CASSPGRVEANVLTF. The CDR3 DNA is TGTGCCAGCTCACCGGGCAGGGTCGAGGCCAACGTCCTGACTTTC.

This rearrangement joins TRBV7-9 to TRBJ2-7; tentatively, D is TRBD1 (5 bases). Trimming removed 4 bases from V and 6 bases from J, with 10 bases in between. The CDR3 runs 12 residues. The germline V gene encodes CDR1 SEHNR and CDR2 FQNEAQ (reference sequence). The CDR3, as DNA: TGTGCCAGCAGCTGGGGCAGCGCCGAGCAGTACTTC. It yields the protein CASSWGSAEQYF.

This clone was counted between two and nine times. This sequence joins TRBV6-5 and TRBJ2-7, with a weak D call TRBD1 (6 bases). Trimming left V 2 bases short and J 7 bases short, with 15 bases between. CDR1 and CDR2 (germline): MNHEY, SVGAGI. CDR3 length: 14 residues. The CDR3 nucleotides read TGTGCCAGCAGTTACAAACACAGGGTGGGGGAGCAGTACTTC. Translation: CASSYKHRVGEQYF.

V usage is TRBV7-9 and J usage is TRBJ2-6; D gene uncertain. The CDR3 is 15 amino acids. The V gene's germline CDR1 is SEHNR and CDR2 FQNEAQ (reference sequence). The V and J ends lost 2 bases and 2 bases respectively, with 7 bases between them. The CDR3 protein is CASSLRVAGANVLTF. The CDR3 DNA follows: TGTGCCAGCAGCTTACGGGTTGCTGGGGCCAACGTCCTGACTTTC.

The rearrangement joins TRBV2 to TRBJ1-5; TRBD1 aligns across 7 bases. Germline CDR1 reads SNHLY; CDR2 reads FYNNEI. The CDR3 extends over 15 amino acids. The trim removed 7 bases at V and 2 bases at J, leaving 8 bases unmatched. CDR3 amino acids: CASTPTGLGNQPQHF. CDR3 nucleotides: TGTGCCAGCACCCCGACAGGGTTGGGCAATCAGCCCCAGCATTTT.

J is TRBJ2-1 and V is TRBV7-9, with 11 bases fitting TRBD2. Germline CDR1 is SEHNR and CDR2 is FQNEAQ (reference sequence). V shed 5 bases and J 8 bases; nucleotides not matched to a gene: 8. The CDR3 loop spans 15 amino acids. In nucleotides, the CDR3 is TGTGCCAGCAGCCCTACTAGCGGGGGATTAGATGAGCAGTTCTTC. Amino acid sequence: CASSPTSGGLDEQFF.

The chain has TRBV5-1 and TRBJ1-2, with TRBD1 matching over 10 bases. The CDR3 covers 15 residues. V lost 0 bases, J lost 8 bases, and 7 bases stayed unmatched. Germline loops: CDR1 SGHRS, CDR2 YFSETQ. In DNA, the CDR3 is TGCGCCAGCAGCTTGGAACGGACAGGGGGACGAGGCTACACCTTC. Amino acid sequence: CASSLERTGGRGYTF.

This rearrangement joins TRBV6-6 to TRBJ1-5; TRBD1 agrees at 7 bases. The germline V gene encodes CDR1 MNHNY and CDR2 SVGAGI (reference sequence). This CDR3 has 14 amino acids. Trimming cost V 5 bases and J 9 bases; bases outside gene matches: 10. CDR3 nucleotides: TGTGCCAGCAGTCCCAACAGGGGACGTGGGCCCCAGCATTTT. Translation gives CASSPNRGRGPQHF.

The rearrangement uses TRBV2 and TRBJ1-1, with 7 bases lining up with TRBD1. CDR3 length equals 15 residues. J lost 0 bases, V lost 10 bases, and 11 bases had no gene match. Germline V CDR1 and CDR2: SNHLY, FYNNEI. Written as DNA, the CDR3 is TGTGCCACTCCCGGTGGGGGACAGCTGAACACTGAAGCTTTCTTT. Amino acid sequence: CATPGGGQLNTEAFF.